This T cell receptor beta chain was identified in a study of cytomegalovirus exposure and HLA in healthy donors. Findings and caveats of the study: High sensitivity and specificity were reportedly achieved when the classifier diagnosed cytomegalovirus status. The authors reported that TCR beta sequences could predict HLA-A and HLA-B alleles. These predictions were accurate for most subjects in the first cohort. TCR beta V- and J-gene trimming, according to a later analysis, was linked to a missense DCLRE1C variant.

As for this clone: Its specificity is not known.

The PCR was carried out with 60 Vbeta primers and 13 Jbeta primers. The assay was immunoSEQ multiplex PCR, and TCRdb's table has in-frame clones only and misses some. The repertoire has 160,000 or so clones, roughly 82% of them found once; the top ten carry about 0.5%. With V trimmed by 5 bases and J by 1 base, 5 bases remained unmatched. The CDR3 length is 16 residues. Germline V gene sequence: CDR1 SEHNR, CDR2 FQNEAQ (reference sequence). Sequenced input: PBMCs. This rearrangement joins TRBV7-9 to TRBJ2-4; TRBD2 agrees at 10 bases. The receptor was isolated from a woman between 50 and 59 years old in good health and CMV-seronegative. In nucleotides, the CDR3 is TGTGCCAGCAGCCCCCTAGCGGGAGACGCCAAAAACATTCAGTACTTC. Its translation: CASSPLAGDAKNIQYF.